Following are 4 T cell receptor beta chains from one sample sequenced in a study of CD8+ T cells in alopecia areata. Specified treatment: oral pan-JAK inhibitor, 5-10 mg twice daily. RNA was isolated and reverse transcribed to cDNA, the sequencing template. Using immunoSEQ multiplex PCR, the repertoire was profiled, and TCRdb retains in-frame clones only, with some absent. The sample includes some 130,000 clones, nearly 55% of them seen just once. Sequenced here: CD8+ T cells sorted from blood, sampled at week 4, from a patient treated with tofacitinib. The origin of the receptors is a human donor with alopecia areata.

This sequence joins TRBV7-9 and TRBJ2-7; possible D gene TRBD2, 6 bases. The germline gives CDR1 SEHNR, CDR2 FQNEAQ (reference sequence). The length of the CDR3 is 12 residues. V was cut by 5 bases and J by 4 bases, with 9 bases left in between. The CDR3 spells CASSPGLYEQYF. CDR3 DNA sequence: TGTGCCAGCAGCCCGGGACTTTACGAGCAGTACTTC.

This clone appeared a single time. The chain is built from TRBV30 and TRBJ2-2; tentative D call: TRBD1 (5 bases). V dropped 2 bases and J dropped 3 bases, with 10 bases sitting between them. The CDR3 covers 14 residues. The germline V gene encodes CDR1 GTSNPN and CDR2 SVGIG (reference sequence). The CDR3 DNA sequence: TGTGCCTGGAGTACCAGGGCGTACACCGGGGAGCTGTTTTTT. Protein: CAWSTRAYTGELFF.

The J gene is TRBJ2-6, the V gene TRBV5-1; D gene unclear. Deletions cut 0 bases from V and 0 bases from J, with 1 base between. Germline V gene lookup returns CDR1 SGHRS and CDR2 YFSETQ. This CDR3 has 14 residues. The CDR3 DNA sequence: TGCGCCAGCAGCTTGGCCTCTGGGGCCAACGTCCTGACTTTC. Translated, it gives CASSLASGANVLTF.

This chain connects TRBV11-2 to TRBJ2-2; D might be TRBD1 (6 bases). This CDR3 contains 14 residues. The germline CDR1 and CDR2 sequences are SGHAT and FQNNGV. Trimming left V 7 bases short and J 6 bases short, with 15 bases between. CDR3 sequence reads: CASTEQGLAGELFF. CDR3 coding DNA: TGTGCCAGCACCGAACAGGGTTTGGCCGGGGAGCTGTTTTTT.